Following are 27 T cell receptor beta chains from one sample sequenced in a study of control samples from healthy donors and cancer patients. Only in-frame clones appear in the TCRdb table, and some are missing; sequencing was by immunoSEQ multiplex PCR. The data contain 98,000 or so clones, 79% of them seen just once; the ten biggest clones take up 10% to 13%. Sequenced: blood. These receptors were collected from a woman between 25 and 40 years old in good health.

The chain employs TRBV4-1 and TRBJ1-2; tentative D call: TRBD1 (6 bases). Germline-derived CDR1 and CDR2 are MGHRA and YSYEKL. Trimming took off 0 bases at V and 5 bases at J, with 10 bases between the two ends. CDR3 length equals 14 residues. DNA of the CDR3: TGCGCCAGCAGCCAAGATAAACAGGGATATGGCTACACCTTC. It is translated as CASSQDKQGYGYTF.

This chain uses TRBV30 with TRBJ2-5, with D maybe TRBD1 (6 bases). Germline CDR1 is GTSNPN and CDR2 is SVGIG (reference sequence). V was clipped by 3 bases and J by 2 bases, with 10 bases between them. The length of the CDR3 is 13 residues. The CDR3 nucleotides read TGTGCCTGGAGCAGGGACAAGCAAGAGACCCAGTACTTC. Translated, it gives CAWSRDKQETQYF.

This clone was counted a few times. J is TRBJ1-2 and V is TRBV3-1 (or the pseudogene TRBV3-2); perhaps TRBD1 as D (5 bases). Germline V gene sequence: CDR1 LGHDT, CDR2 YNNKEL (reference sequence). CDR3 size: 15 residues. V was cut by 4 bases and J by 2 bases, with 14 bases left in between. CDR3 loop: CASSPPGGENYGYTF. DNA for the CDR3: TGTGCCAGCAGCCCCCCGGGAGGGGAAAACTATGGCTACACCTTC.

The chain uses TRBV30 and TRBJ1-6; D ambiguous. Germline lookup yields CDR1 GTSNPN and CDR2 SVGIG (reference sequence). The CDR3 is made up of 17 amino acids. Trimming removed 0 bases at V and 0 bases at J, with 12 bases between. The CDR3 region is CAWSVQRTASYNSPLHF. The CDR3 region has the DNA TGTGCCTGGAGTGTACAACGGACCGCCTCCTATAATTCACCCCTCCACTTT.

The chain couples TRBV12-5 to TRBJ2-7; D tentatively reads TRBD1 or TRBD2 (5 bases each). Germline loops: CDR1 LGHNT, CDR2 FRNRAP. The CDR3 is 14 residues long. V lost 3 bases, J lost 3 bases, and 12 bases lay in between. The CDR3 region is CASGLRDLYYEQYF. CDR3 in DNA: TGTGCTAGTGGTTTACGGGACCTCTACTACGAGCAGTACTTC.

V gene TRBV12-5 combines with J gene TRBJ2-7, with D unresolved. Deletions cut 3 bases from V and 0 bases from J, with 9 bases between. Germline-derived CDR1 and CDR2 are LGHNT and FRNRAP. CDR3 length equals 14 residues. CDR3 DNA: TGTGCTAGTGGTTTTAACACTGCCTCCTACGAGCAGTACTTC. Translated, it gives CASGFNTASYEQYF.

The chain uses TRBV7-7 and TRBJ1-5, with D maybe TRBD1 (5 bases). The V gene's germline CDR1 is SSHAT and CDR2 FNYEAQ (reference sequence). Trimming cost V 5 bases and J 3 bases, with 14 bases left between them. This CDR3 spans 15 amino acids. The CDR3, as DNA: TGTGCCAGCAGCCGGCCCCCAGGGATCAATCAGCCCCAGCATTTT. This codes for CASSRPPGINQPQHF.

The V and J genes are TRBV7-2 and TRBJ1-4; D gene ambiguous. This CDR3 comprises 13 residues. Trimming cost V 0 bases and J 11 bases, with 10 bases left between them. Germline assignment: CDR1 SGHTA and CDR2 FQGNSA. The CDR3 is CASSLAPSSKLFF. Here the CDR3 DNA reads TGTGCCAGCAGCTTAGCGCCTTCATCCAAACTGTTTTTT.

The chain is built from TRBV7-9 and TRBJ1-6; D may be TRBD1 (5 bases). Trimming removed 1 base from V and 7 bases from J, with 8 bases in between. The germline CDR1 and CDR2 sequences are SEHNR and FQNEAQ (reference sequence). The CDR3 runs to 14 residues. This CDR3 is CASSLGRGNSPLHF. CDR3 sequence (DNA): TGTGCCAGCAGCTTAGGACGGGGGAATTCACCCCTCCACTTT.

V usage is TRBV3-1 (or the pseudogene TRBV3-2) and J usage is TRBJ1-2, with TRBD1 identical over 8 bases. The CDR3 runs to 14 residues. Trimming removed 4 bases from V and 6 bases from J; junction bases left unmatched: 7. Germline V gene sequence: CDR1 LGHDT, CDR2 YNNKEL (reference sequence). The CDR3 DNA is TGTGCCAGCAGCCTCCAGGGGGCGGGTGATGGCTACACCTTC. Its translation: CASSLQGAGDGYTF.

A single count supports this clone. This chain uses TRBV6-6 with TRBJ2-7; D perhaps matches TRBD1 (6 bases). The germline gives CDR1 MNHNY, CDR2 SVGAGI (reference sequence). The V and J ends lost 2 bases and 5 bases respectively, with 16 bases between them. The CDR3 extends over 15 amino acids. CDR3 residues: CASSYPPGRGHEQYF. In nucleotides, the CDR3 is TGTGCCAGCAGTTACCCCCCGGGCAGGGGCCACGAGCAGTACTTC.

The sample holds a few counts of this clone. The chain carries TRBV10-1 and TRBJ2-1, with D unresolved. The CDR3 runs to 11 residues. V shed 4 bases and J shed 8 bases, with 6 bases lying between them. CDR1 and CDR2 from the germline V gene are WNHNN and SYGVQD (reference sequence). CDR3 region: CASSVGDEQFF. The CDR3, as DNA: TGCGCCAGCAGTGTTGGAGATGAGCAGTTCTTC.

The CDR3 loop reads CASSRDRGPEAFF. The DNA for the CDR3 is TGTGCCAGCAGCCGGGACAGGGGGCCTGAAGCTTTCTTT. The gene calls are TRBV12-3 or TRBV12-4 and TRBJ1-1; TRBD1 matches 12 bases. The ends lost 6 bases at V and 6 bases at J; junction bases unmatched: 2. The CDR3 is 13 amino acids.

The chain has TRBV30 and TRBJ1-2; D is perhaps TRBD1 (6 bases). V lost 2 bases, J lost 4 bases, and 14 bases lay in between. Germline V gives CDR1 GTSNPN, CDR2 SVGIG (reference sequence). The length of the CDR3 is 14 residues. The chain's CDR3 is CAWSSMGAGYGYTF. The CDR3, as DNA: TGTGCCTGGAGTTCAATGGGGGCGGGCTATGGCTACACCTTC.

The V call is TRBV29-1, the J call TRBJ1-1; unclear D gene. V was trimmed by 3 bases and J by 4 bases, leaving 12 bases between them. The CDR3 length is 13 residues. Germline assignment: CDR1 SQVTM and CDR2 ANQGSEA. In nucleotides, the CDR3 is TGCAGCGTTGATAAGGCCGGAGCCACTGAAGCTTTCTTT. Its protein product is CSVDKAGATEAFF.

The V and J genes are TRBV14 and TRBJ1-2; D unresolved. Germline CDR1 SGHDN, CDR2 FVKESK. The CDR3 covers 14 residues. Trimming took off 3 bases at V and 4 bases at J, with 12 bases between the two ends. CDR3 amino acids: CASSHTSGGYGYTF. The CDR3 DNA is TGTGCCAGCAGCCACACCTCAGGAGGCTATGGCTACACCTTC. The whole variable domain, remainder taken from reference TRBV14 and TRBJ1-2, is EAGVTQFPSHSVIEKGQTVTLRCDPISGHDNLYWYRRVMGKEIKFLLHFVKESKQDESGMPNNRFLAERTGGTYSTLKVQPAELEDSGVYFCASSHTSGGYGYTFGSGTRLTVV.

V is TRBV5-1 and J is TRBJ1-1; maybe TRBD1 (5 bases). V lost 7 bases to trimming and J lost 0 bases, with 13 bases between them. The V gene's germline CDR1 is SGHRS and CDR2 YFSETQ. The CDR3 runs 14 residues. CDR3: CASGVAGVNTEAFF. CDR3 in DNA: TGCGCCAGCGGGGTAGCGGGGGTGAACACTGAAGCTTTCTTT.

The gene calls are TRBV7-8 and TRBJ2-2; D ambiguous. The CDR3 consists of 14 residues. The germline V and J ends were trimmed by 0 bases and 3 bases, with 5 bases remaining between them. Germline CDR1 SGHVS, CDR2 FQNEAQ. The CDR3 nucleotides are TGTGCCAGCAGCTTAGCGCCCGACACCGGGGAGCTGTTTTTT. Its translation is CASSLAPDTGELFF. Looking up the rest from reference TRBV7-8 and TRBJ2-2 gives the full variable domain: GAGVSQSPRYKVAKRGQDVALRCDPISGHVSLFWYQQALGQGPEFLTYFQNEAQLDKSGLPSDRFFAERPEGSVSTLKIQRTQQEDSAVYLCASSLAPDTGELFFGEGSRLTVL.

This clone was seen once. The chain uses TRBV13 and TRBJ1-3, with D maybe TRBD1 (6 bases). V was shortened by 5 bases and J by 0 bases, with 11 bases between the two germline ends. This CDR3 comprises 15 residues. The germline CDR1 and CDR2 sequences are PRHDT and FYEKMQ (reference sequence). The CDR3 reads CASSPEGGSGNTIYF. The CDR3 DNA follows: TGTGCCAGCAGCCCCGAAGGGGGCTCTGGAAACACCATATATTTT. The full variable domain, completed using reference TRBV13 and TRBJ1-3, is AAGVIQSPRHLIKEKRETATLKCYPIPRHDTVYWYQQGPGQDPQFLISFYEKMQSDKGSIPDRFSAQQFSDYHSELNMSSLELGDSALYFCASSPEGGSGNTIYFGEGSWLTVV.

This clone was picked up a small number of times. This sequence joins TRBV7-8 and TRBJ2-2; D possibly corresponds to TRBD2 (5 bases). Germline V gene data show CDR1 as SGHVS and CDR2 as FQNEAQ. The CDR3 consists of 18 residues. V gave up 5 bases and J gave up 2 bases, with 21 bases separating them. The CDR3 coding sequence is TGTGCCAGCAGCCCTCTCTCGGGGAGCGGAGCTAACACCGGGGAGCTGTTTTTT. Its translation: CASSPLSGSGANTGELFF. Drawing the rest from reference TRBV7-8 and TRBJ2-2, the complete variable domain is GAGVSQSPRYKVAKRGQDVALRCDPISGHVSLFWYQQALGQGPEFLTYFQNEAQLDKSGLPSDRFFAERPEGSVSTLKIQRTQQEDSAVYLCASSPLSGSGANTGELFFGEGSRLTVL.

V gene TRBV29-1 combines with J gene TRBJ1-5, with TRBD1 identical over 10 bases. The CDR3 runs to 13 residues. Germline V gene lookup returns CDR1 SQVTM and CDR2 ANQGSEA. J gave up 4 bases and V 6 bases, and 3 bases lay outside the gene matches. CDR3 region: CSVTGGSNQPQHF. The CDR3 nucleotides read TGCAGCGTGACAGGGGGCAGTAATCAGCCCCAGCATTTT.

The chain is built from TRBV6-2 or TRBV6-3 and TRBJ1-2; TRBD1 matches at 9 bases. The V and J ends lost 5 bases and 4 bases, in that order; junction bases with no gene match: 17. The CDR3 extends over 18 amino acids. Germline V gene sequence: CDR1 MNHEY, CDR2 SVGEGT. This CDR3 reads CASSDPGTGTHGGYGYTF. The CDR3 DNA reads TGTGCCAGCAGTGACCCCGGGACAGGGACCCATGGGGGCTATGGCTACACCTTC.

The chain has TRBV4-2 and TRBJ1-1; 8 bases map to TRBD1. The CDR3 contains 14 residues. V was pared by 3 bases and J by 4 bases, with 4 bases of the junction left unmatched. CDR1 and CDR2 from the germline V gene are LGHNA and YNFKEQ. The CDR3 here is CASSQQGASTEAFF. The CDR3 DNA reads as TGTGCCAGCAGCCAGCAGGGGGCCAGCACTGAAGCTTTCTTT.

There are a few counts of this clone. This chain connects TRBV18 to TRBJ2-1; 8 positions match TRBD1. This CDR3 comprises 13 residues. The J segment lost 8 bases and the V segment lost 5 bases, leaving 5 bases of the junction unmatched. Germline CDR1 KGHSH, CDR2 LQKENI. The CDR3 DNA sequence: TGTGCCAGCTCATCCGGACAGGGTGATGAGCAGTTCTTC. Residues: CASSSGQGDEQFF.

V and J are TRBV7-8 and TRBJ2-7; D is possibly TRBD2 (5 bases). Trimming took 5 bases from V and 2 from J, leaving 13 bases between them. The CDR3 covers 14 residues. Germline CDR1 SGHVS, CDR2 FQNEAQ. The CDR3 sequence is CASSPLSGAYEQYF. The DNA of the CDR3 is TGTGCCAGCAGCCCCCTGAGCGGCGCCTACGAGCAGTACTTC.

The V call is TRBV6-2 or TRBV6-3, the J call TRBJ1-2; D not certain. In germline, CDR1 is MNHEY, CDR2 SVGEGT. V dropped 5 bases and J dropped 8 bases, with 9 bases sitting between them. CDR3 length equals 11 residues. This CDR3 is CASSTLDGYTF. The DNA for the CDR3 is TGTGCCAGCAGTACCCTAGACGGCTACACCTTC.

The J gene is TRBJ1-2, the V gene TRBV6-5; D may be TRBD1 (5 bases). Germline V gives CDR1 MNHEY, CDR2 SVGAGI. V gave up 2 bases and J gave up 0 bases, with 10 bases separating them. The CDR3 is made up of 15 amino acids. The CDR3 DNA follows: TGTGCCAGCAGTTACGGGACCCCAGCTAACTATGGCTACACCTTC. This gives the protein CASSYGTPANYGYTF.